This T cell receptor beta chain was profiled in a study of cytomegalovirus exposure and HLA in healthy donors. General study findings and limits: Researchers catalogued some 160 TCR beta chains as cytomegalovirus-associated. In a later analysis, at a false discovery rate of 0.05, approximately 15,000 TCR beta sequences matched HLA alleles.

The PCR used 60 Vbeta and 13 Jbeta primers. The repertoire was sequenced with immunoSEQ multiplex PCR; TCRdb's copy has only in-frame clones and lacks some. Its listing shows roughly 45,000 clones. Turning to this clone: Its matching antigen is unknown.

CDR1 is MGHDK, CDR2 SYGVNS, per germline. Between the trimmed V and J ends, which lost 2 bases and 8 bases, there was a span of 9 bases. This CDR3 has 12 residues. Participants comprised healthy donors of bone marrow. The receptor comes from a woman aged 25 to 39 in good health and CMV-seronegative. The chain has TRBV25-1 and TRBJ1-2, with a weak D call TRBD1 (6 bases). Sequenced sample: PBMCs. The CDR3 DNA reads as TGTGCCAGCAGTGAACAGGGGTTAGGCTACACCTTC. Residues: CASSEQGLGYTF.